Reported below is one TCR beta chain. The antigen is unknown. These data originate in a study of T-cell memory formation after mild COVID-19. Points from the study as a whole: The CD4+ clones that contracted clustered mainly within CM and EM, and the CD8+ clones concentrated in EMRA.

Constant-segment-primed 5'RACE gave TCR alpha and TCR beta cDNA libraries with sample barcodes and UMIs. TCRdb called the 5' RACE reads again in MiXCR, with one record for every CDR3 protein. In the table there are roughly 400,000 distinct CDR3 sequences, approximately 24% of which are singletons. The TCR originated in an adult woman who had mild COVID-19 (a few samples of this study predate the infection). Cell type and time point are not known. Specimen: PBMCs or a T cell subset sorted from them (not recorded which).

CDR3 in amino acids: CSVGVTGANVLTF. The CDR3 DNA reads as TGCAGCGTTGGCGTCACTGGGGCCAACGTCCTGACTTTC. The chain carries TRBV29-1 and TRBJ2-6, with no clear D. This CDR3 spans 13 amino acids. The V gene's germline CDR1 is SQVTM and CDR2 ANQGSEA. Deletions cut 4 bases from V and 2 bases from J, with 6 bases between.